This T cell receptor (beta chain) is drawn from a study of graft-versus-host responses after intestinal transplantation. Data came from immunoSEQ multiplex PCR; TCRdb stores just in-frame clones and leaves some out. The sample includes 10,000 or so clones, about 80% seen only once; the top ten take 4% to 5.5%. Once graft tissue had been processed, intraepithelial and lamina propria lymphocytes were released. The germline V and J ends were trimmed by 4 bases and 5 bases, with 12 bases remaining between them. Germline loops: CDR1 SGHTA, CDR2 FQGTGA. This CDR3 comprises 14 residues. The V gene is TRBV7-3, the J gene TRBJ2-1; D possibly corresponds to TRBD1 (5 bases). Sequencing used ileum tissue, obtained more than 140 days after intestinal transplantation. The clonotype was recovered from a human patient who received an intestinal transplant, so some T cells may come from the graft donor. The CDR3 region is CASSSFDSNNEQFF. As DNA, the CDR3 is TGTGCCAGCAGCTCCTTTGACAGTAACAATGAGCAGTTCTTC.